This entry lists 9 T cell receptor beta chains sequenced from one sample in a study of patients and donors after allogeneic stem cell transplantation. Via MiXCR, TCRdb re-called the RT-PCR reads, giving one row per CDR3 protein. The repertoire holds more than 850,000 distinct CDR3 sequences, with about a sixth as singletons. The sequenced material came from blood, either unsorted or a sorted T cell fraction (not recorded which). The receptors here all came from a human donor who was either an allogeneic HSCT recipient or a stem cell or donor lymphocyte infusion donor (not recorded which). It is not recorded whose cells these are; they may come from a transplant donor.

The V gene is TRBV7-2, the J gene TRBJ2-7; 8 bases are shared with TRBD2. The CDR3 is made up of 14 amino acids. Germline CDR1 and CDR2: SGHTA and FQGNSA. After removal of 5 bases from V and 2 bases from J, the junction contained 5 bases not matched to a gene. CDR3 nucleotide sequence: TGTGCCAGCAGCGTCTCACTAGCGGCCTACGAGCAGTACTTC. It is translated as CASSVSLAAYEQYF.

J is TRBJ2-3 and V is TRBV7-9; D not certain. V shed 6 bases and J shed 2 bases, with 15 bases lying between them. CDR1 is SEHNR and CDR2 is FQNEAQ in the germline V gene (reference sequence). The CDR3 is 15 amino acids. The chain's CDR3 is CASRRDWEVTDTQYF. The CDR3 nucleotides are TGTGCCAGCAGGCGCGACTGGGAAGTCACAGATACGCAGTATTTT. The complete variable domain, with remaining parts taken from reference TRBV7-9 and TRBJ2-3, reads DTGVSQNPRHKITKRGQNVTFRCDPISEHNRLYWYRQTLGQGPEFLTYFQNEAQLEKSRLLSDRFSAERPKGSFSTLEIQRTEQGDSAMYLCASRRDWEVTDTQYFGPGTRLTVL.

The chain couples TRBV12-3 or TRBV12-4 to TRBJ1-1; D not resolved. V was clipped by 5 bases and J by 1 base, with 14 bases between them. The CDR3 sequence is 15 residues long. The CDR3 nucleotides read TGTGCCAGCAGTCCCTGGACGTGGCCGAACACTGAAGCTTTCTTT. Translated: CASSPWTWPNTEAFF.

The chain employs TRBV4-2 and TRBJ2-2, with 10 bases that match TRBD2. This CDR3 has 16 amino acids. The junction had 4 bases not matched to a gene; V was cut back by 0 bases and J by 6 bases. Germline V lookup: CDR1 LGHNA, CDR2 YNFKEQ. The CDR3 region has the DNA TGTGCCAGCAGCCAAGATCTAGCGGGAGTTTCCGGGGAGCTGTTTTTT. Residues: CASSQDLAGVSGELFF.

This sequence joins TRBV12-5 and TRBJ2-7; the D is unclear. Between the trimmed V and J ends, which lost 6 bases and 0 bases, there was a span of 12 bases. The length of the CDR3 is 14 residues. From germline, CDR1 is LGHNT and CDR2 FRNRAP. The CDR3 coding sequence is TGTGCTAGTGGACCACAGTTGAGCTCCTACGAGCAGTACTTC. Protein product: CASGPQLSSYEQYF.

This clonotype was seen just once. Here the CDR3 reads CASEILEDTQYF. The DNA for the CDR3 is TGTGCCAGCGAAATTCTAGAAGATACGCAGTATTTT. This chain links TRBV2 with TRBJ2-3; no definite D call. Germline CDR1 and CDR2: SNHLY and FYNNEI. The CDR3 spans 12 residues. V was clipped by 8 bases and J by 5 bases, with 11 bases between them. The full variable domain, rest sourced from reference TRBV2 and TRBJ2-3, is EPEVTQTPSHQVTQMGQEVILRCVPISNHLYFYWYRQILGQKVEFLVSFYNNEISEKSEIFDDQFSVERPDGSNFTLKIRSTKLEDSAMYFCASEILEDTQYFGPGTRLTVL.

This clonotype has a count of ten or more. The chain carries TRBV12-3 or TRBV12-4 and TRBJ2-1; D is perhaps TRBD1 (6 bases). The CDR3 extends over 14 amino acids. Trimming removed 4 bases at V and 4 bases at J, with 11 bases between. The DNA for the CDR3 is TGTGCCAGCAGTTCAGGGGCAGGTTACAATGAGCAGTTCTTC. Protein product: CASSSGAGYNEQFF.

The chain couples TRBV28 to TRBJ1-5; D might be TRBD1 (5 bases). Germline V gives CDR1 MDHEN, CDR2 SYDVKM. This CDR3 has 15 amino acids. V shed 5 bases and J shed 0 bases, with 11 bases lying between them. The CDR3: CASSPPGGSNQPQHF. CDR3 nucleotides: TGTGCCAGCAGTCCCCCCGGGGGTAGCAATCAGCCCCAGCATTTT.

This clonotype was picked up a small number of times. The chain couples TRBV7-8 to TRBJ2-7, with a weak D call TRBD1 (5 bases). This CDR3 region has 16 residues. Looked up from germline, CDR1 is SGHVS and CDR2 is FQNEAQ. With 5 bases removed from V and 3 bases from J, the gap between germline ends came to 20 bases. This chain's CDR3 is CASSPLTAKGFYEQYF. CDR3 sequence (DNA): TGTGCCAGCAGCCCCCTGACAGCGAAGGGGTTCTACGAGCAGTACTTC.